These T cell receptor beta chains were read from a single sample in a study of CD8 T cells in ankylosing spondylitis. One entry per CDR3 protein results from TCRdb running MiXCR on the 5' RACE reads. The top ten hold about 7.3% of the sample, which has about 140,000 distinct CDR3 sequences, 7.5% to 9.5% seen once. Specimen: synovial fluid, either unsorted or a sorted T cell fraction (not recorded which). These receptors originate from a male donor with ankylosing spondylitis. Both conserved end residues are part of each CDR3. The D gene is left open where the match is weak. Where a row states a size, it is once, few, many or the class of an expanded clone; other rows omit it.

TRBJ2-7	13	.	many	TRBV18	TGTGCCAGCTCACCGGACGGGCGGCTAGGGCAGTACTTC	CASSPDGRLGQYF
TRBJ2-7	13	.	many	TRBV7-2	TGTGCCAGCAGCTTAGAGGCAGAGAAGGAGCAGTACTTC	CASSLEAEKEQYF
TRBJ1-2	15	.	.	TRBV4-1	TGCGCCAGCAGCCAAGGTTCGTCTACCTACTATGGCTACACCTTC	CASSQGSSTYYGYTF
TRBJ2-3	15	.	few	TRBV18	TGTGCCAGCTCGAAGGACAGCCCTAGCACAGATACGCAGTATTTT	CASSKDSPSTDTQYF
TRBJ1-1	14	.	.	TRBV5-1	TGCGCCAGCAGCGCTCAGGGGAGAGGAACTGAAGCTTTCTTT	CASSAQGRGTEAFF
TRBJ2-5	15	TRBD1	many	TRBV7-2	TGTGCCAGCAGTCGTGGGACAGCAAACCAAGAGACCCAGTACTTC	CASSRGTANQETQYF
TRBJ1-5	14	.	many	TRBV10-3	TGTGCCATCAGTGCGGACGCGCTCAATCAGCCCCAGCATTTT	CAISADALNQPQHF
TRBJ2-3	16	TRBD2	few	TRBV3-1	TGTGCCAGCAGCCGCATAGCGGGAACTAGCACAGATACGCAGTATTTT	CASSRIAGTSTDTQYF
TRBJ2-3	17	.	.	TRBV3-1	TGTGCCAGCAGCCAAGGGCTCCACCGGACAAGCACAGATACGCAGTATTTT	CASSQGLHRTSTDTQYF
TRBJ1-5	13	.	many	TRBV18	TGTGCCAGCTCACCATGGAGAGACCAGCCCCAGCATTTT	CASSPWRDQPQHF
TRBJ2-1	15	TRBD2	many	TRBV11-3	TGTGCCAGCAGCTTAGCAGCGGGAGACGGCAATGAGCAGTTCTTC	CASSLAAGDGNEQFF
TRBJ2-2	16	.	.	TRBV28	TGTGCCAGCAGTCCCTCGACCAGCCGCGGCACCGGGGAGCTGTTTTTT	CASSPSTSRGTGELFF
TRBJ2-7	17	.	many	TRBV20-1	TGCAGTGCTAGAGATTCGGGGTCGGGACGGGCGGGTATCGAGCAGTACTTC	CSARDSGSGRAGIEQYF
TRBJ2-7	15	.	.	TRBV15	TGTGCCACCAGCAGAGGCGGGACACGACCCTACGAGCAGTACTTC	CATSRGGTRPYEQYF
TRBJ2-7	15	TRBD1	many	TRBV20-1	TGCAGTGCCAAGGGCCCCCCGGGACAGGGCTACGAGCAGTACTTC	CSAKGPPGQGYEQYF
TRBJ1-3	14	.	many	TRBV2	TGTGCCAGCAGGGGCGACAGCTCTGGAAACACCATATATTTT	CASRGDSSGNTIYF
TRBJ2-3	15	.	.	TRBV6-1	TGTGCCAGCAGTGGGAAGCGGGTGAGCACAGATACGCAGTATTTT	CASSGKRVSTDTQYF
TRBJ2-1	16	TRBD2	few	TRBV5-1	TGCGCCAGCAGCTTGGACAGCGGGAGGCCCTACAATGAGCAGTTCTTC	CASSLDSGRPYNEQFF
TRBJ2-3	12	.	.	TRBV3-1	TGTGCCAGCAGCCAAGGCCCCAATACGCAGTATTTT	CASSQGPNTQYF
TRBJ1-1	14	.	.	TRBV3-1	TGTGCCAGCAGCCAAACCCAGGGTATGACTGAAGCTTTCTTT	CASSQTQGMTEAFF
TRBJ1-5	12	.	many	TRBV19	TGTGCCAGTAGTATAGGAGATCAGCCCCAGCATTTT	CASSIGDQPQHF
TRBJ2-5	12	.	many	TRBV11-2	TGTGCCAGCAGCTTATCTCTAGAGACCCAGTACTTC	CASSLSLETQYF
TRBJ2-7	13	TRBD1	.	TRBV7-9	TGTGCCAGCAGCAAACCGACAGGGCTGAAGCAGTACTTC	CASSKPTGLKQYF
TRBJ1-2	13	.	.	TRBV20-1	TGCAGTGCTAGCCCAGGGTTGGACTATGGCTACACCTTC	CSASPGLDYGYTF
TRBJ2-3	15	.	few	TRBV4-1	TGCGCCAGCAGCTACGGCCTCCTGGGGGCAGATACGCAGTATTTT	CASSYGLLGADTQYF
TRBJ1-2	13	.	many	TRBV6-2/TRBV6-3	TGTGCCAGCAGTTACGGGGGACGGCTTCGCTACACCTTC	CASSYGGRLRYTF
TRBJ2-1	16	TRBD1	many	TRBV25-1	TGTGCCAGCAGTGGGTTAGGACAGGGGGCGAGCAATGAGCAGTTCTTC	CASSGLGQGASNEQFF
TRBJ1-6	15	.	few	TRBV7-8	TGTGCCAGCAGCTTAGCTCTCAGGCATAGTTCACCCCTCCACTTT	CASSLALRHSSPLHF
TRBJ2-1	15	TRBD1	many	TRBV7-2	TGTGCCAGCAGCTTCTCCGGGACAGGGAGGAGTGAGCAGTTCTTC	CASSFSGTGRSEQFF
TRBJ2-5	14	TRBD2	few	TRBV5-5	TGTGCCAGCAGCTTGATGGCGGGAGTCAAGACCCAGTACTTC	CASSLMAGVKTQYF
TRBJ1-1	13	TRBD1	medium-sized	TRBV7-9	TGTGCCAGCAGCTACGATGGGACAGGTGGAGCTTTCTTT	CASSYDGTGGAFF
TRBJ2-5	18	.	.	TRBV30	TGTGCCTGGAGGGGGGGTGCTAGGGGGCTCGTTGGTAAAGAGACCCAGTACTTC	CAWRGGARGLVGKETQYF
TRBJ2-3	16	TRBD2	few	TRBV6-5	TGTGCCAGCAGTTCCTGGACTAGGCGAGGCACAGATACGCAGTATTTT	CASSSWTRRGTDTQYF
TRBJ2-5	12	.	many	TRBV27	TGTGCCAGCAGTTCCCTCCAAGAGACCCAGTACTTC	CASSSLQETQYF
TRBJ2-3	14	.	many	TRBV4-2	TGTGCCAGCAGCCCTCGACAGAACACAGATACGCAGTATTTT	CASSPRQNTDTQYF
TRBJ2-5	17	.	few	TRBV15	TGTGCCACCAGCCCCCCCCCTAGTACAGGGAGGGGAGAGACCCAGTACTTC	CATSPPPSTGRGETQYF
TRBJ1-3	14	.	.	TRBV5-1	TGCGCCAGCAGCTTAACGGACTCTGGAAACACCATATATTTT	CASSLTDSGNTIYF
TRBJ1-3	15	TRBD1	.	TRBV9	TGTGCCAGCAGCGAAGGGACAGGGAATGGAAACACCATATATTTT	CASSEGTGNGNTIYF
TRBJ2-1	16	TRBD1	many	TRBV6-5	TGTGCCAGCAGTTTACAGGGGCGTCTACCCTACAATGAGCAGTTCTTC	CASSLQGRLPYNEQFF
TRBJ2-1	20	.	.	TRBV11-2	TGTGCCAGCAGCTTATCCCGGGCCCGCACCGAGACAAGGCCAAATAGGACACTGTTCTTC	CASSLSRARTETRPNRTLFF
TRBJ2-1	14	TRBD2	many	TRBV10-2	TGCGCCAGCAGGGGAGCGGGGACCTACAATGAGCAGTTCTTC	CASRGAGTYNEQFF
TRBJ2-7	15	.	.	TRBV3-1	TGTGCCAGCAGCCAAGCGACTGGCGAAACCTACGAGCAGTACTTC	CASSQATGETYEQYF
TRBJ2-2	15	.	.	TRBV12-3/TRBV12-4	TGTGCCAGCAGGTATCAACTAGTGCGCACCGGGGAGCTGTTTTTT	CASRYQLVRTGELFF
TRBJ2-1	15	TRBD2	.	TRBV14	TGTGCCAGCTCATCGTTAGCGGGGGGATACAATGAGCAGTTCTTC	CASSSLAGGYNEQFF
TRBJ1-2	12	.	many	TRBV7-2	TGTCTCAGCGCAGGGTCTGGCTATGGCTACACCTTC	CLSAGSGYGYTF
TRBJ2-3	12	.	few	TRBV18	TGTGCCAGCTCACCGGGTCCCGATACGCAGTATTTT	CASSPGPDTQYF
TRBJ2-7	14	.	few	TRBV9	TGTGCCAGCAGCGTAGCGCCACAGGGCAACGAGCAGTACTTC	CASSVAPQGNEQYF
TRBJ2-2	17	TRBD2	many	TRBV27	TGTGCCAGCGGCAGACTAGCGTGGTCTGTTAGTCCCGGGGAGCTGTTTTTT	CASGRLAWSVSPGELFF
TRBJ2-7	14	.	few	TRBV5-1	TGCGCCAGCAGGCGGAGTGACATGTCCTACGAGCAGTACTTC	CASRRSDMSYEQYF
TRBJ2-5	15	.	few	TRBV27	TGTGCCAGCAGTTTATGGGGGACAAATGGAGAGACCCAGTACTTC	CASSLWGTNGETQYF
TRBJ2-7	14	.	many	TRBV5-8	TGTGCCAGCAGCTTCTCAACGACATACTACGAGCAGTACTTC	CASSFSTTYYEQYF
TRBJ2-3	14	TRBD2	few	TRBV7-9	TGTGCCAGCAGCGTTAGCGGGGGGGCAGATACGCAGTATTTT	CASSVSGGADTQYF
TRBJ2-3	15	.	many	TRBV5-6	TGTGCCAGCAGCTTGGGCCCGTTGGGTGCAGATACGCAGTATTTT	CASSLGPLGADTQYF
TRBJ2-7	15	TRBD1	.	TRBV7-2	TGTGCCAGCAGCTTAGCGGGACAGCTTAGTCACGAGCAGTACTTC	CASSLAGQLSHEQYF
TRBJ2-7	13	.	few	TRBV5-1	TGCGCCAGCAGCTTCGGCGGTCTCTCCGAGCAGTACTTC	CASSFGGLSEQYF
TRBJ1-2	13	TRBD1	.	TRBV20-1	TGCAGTGCTAGAGAGGACAGGAACTATGGCTACACCTTC	CSAREDRNYGYTF
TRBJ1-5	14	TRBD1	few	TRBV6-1	TGTGCCAGCAGACCGCAGGGGGTAGGTCAGCCCCAGCATTTT	CASRPQGVGQPQHF